This T cell receptor (beta chain) was sequenced in a study of blood T cells in healthy people across ages. Study details: Researchers report that template switching captured about one barcoded beta molecule per two T cells.

Study-level results: As naive T cell percentage varied, TCR beta diversity correlated strongly with it.

A note on this clonotype: Antigen specificity is unknown.

Germline V lookup: CDR1 SGHTA, CDR2 FQGNSA. Trimming stripped 1 base from V and 8 bases from J, with 9 bases between. The CDR3 contains 13 residues. The extraction recovered at least 5.5 micrograms of total RNA per sample. Using a J-beta primer mix together with a sample-barcoded 5' primer, a second PCR was run for roughly 6 to 12 cycles. TCRdb fed the 5' RACE reads into MiXCR, producing one record per CDR3 protein. The sample lists approximately 1.5 million distinct CDR3 sequences; 35% to 45% were seen once. The chain uses TRBV7-2 and TRBJ2-1; a possible D gene is TRBD1 (5 bases). The sequenced material came from blood. The sequence was obtained from a woman under 30 in good health. The DNA for the CDR3 is TGTGCCAGCAGCTTAGAGGGGTACTATGAGCAGTTCTTC. Translation gives CASSLEGYYEQFF.